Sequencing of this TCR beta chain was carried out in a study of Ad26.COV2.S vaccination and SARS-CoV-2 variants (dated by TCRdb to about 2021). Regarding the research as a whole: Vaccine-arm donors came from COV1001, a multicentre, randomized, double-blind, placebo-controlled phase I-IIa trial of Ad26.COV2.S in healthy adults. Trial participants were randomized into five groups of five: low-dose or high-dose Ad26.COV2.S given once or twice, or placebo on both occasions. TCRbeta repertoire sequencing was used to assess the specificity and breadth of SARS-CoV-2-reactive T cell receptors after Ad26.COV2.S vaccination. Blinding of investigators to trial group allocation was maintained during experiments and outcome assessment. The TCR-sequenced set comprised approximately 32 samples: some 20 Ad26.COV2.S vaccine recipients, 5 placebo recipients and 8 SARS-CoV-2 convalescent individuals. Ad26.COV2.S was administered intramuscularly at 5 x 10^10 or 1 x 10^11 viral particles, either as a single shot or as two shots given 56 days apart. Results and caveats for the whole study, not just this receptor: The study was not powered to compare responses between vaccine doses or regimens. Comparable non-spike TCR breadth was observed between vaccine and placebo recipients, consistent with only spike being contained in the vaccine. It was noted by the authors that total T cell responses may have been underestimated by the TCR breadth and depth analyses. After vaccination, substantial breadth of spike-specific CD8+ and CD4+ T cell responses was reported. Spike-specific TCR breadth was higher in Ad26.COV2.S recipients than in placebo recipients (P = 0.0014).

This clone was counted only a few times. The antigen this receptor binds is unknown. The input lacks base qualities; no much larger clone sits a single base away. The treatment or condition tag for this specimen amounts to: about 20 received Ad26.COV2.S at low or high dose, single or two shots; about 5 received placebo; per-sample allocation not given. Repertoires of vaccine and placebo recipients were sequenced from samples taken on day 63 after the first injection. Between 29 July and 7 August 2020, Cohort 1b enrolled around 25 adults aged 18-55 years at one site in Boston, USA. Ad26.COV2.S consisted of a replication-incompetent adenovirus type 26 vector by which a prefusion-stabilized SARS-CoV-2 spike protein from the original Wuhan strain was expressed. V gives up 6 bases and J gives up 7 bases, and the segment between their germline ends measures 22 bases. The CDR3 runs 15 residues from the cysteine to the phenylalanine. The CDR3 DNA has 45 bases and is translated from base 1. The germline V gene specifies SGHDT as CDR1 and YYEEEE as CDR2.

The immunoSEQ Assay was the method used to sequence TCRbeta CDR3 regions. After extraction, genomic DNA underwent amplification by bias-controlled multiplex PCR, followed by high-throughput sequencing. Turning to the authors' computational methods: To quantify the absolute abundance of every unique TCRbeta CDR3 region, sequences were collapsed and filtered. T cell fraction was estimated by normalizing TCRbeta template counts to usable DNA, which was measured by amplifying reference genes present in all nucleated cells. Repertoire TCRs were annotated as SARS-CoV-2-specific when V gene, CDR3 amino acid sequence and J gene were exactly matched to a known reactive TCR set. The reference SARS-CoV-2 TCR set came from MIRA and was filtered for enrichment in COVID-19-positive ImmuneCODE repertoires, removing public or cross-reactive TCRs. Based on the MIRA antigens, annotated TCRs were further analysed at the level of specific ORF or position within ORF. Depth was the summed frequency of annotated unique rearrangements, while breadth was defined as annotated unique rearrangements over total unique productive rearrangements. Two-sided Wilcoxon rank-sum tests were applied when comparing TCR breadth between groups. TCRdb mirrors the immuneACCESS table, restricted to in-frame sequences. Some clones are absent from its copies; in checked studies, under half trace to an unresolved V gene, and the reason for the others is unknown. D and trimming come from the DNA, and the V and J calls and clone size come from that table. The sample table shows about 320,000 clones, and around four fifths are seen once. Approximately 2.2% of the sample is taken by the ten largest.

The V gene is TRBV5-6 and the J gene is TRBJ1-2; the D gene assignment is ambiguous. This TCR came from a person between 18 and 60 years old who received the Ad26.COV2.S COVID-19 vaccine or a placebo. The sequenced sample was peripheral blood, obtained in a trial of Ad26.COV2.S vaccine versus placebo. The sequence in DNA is TGTGCCAGCAACTCCCGGGTTATAATTCTGACTGGCTACACCTTC. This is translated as CASNSRVIILTGYTF. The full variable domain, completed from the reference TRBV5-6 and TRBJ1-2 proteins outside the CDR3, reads DAGVTQSPTHLIKTRGQQVTLRCSPKSGHDTVSWYQQALGQGPQFIFQYYEEEERQRGNFPDRFSGHQFPNYSSELNVNALLLGDSALYLCASNSRVIILTGYTFGSGTRLTVV.